The rows below give T cell receptor beta chains drawn from one sample of a study of cytomegalovirus exposure and HLA in healthy donors. Repertoires were generated with immunoSEQ multiplex PCR, while TCRdb's copy carries only in-frame clones and drops some. This sample carries 150,000 to 200,000 clones, 79% of them seen once, and the ten largest clones take 1.6%. Sequencing was performed on PBMCs. The source is a woman in her fifties or sixties in good health and CMV-seronegative. Each CDR3 is given with its conserved first and last residue. A D gene is named only where the DNA matches it firmly. Clone size is stated in some rows and not others, as once, few, many or a class when expanded.

V gene,CDR3 length,D gene,clone size,J gene,CDR3 DNA,CDR3 protein
TRBV14,15,.,.,TRBJ2-7,TGTGCCAGCAGCCAAGTAAGGACTATCTCCTACGAGCAGTACTTC,CASSQVRTISYEQYF
TRBV6-5,15,TRBD2,once,TRBJ2-1,TGTGCCAGCAGTTACTCGCGGGAGGGCCGGAATGAGCAGTTCTTC,CASSYSREGRNEQFF
TRBV7-9,15,.,.,TRBJ1-2,TGTGCCAGCAGCTTACGGGACAAAACTAGCTATGGCTACACCTTC,CASSLRDKTSYGYTF
TRBV18,14,.,.,TRBJ2-5,TGTGCCAGCTCACCGGCCGACTGGCAAGAGACCCAGTACTTC,CASSPADWQETQYF
TRBV6-6,15,TRBD2,.,TRBJ2-7,TGTGCCAGCACCTCACCCGCGGGAGCCTACTACGAGCAGTACTTC,CASTSPAGAYYEQYF
TRBV2,15,TRBD1,.,TRBJ1-4,TGTGCCAGCAGTGAGCCACAGGGGGCAGGGGAAAAACTGTTTTTT,CASSEPQGAGEKLFF
TRBV28,14,TRBD1,.,TRBJ1-6,TGTGCCTCACGATCGACAGGGCCTAATTCACCCCTCCACTTT,CASRSTGPNSPLHF
TRBV19,14,.,.,TRBJ1-1,TGTGCCAGTAGTATAGAACGGGGGAGCGCTGAAGCTTTCTTT,CASSIERGSAEAFF
TRBV7-9,15,TRBD2,.,TRBJ2-7,TGTGCCAGCAGTCGTAGCGGGGCATCTCATTACGAGCAGTACTTC,CASSRSGASHYEQYF
TRBV4-2,16,TRBD1,.,TRBJ1-1,TGTGCCAGCAGCCGCCGGGACAGGGTAACGAACACTGAAGCTTTCTTT,CASSRRDRVTNTEAFF
TRBV5-4,14,TRBD1,.,TRBJ2-7,TGTGCCAGCAGCTTGGAACAGGGGGCAGACGAGCAGTACTTC,CASSLEQGADEQYF
TRBV28,15,.,.,TRBJ1-1,TGTGCCAGCAGTCTCCTACTTCGTCGGAACACTGAAGCTTTCTTT,CASSLLLRRNTEAFF
TRBV18,15,.,.,TRBJ2-7,TGTGCCAGCTCACCCACGCCGCACAGCTCCTACGAGCAGTACTTC,CASSPTPHSSYEQYF
TRBV6-6,14,.,.,TRBJ1-4,TGTGCCAGCAGTTACTCCAGGGATTGGGAAAAACTGTTTTTT,CASSYSRDWEKLFF
TRBV7-2,17,TRBD2,.,TRBJ2-2,TGTGCCAGCAGCTCCGATCTAGCGGGGGGAATCACCGGGGAGCTGTTTTTT,CASSSDLAGGITGELFF
TRBV7-9,18,TRBD2,.,TRBJ2-2,TGTGCCAGCAGCGATCGTCGGGCGGGGGGCCATTCCACCGGGGAGCTGTTTTTT,CASSDRRAGGHSTGELFF
TRBV29-1,14,TRBD2,.,TRBJ2-2,TGCAGCGCCCAAACCGGGACTACAACCGGGGAGCTGTTTTTT,CSAQTGTTTGELFF
TRBV5-1,16,.,.,TRBJ2-2,TGCGCCAGCAGCTTGGCCGGGGGATTTAACACCGGGGAGCTGTTTTTT,CASSLAGGFNTGELFF
TRBV7-3,14,.,once,TRBJ1-6,TGTGCCAGCAGCTTGGACATCTATAATTCACCCCTCCACTTT,CASSLDIYNSPLHF
TRBV7-2,16,.,.,TRBJ1-1,TGTGCCAGCAGCTTAGGAGGCGTCAGAGGGAACACTGAAGCTTTCTTT,CASSLGGVRGNTEAFF
TRBV5-1,16,.,.,TRBJ2-1,TGCGCCAGCAGCTTTCAGAGGGAGACCGCCTACAATGAGCAGTTCTTC,CASSFQRETAYNEQFF
TRBV9,14,.,.,TRBJ2-7,TGTGCCAGCAGCGTAGATCCAGGGACCTACGAGCAGTACTTC,CASSVDPGTYEQYF
TRBV19,18,.,.,TRBJ1-5,TGTGCCAGTAGTGGCGGGGTAGGGGACTTGGGGTTTAATCAGCCCCAGCATTTT,CASSGGVGDLGFNQPQHF
TRBV5-5,16,TRBD1,once,TRBJ2-3,TGTGCCAGCAGCATTGGGAGCAGACAGGGTCCAGATACGCAGTATTTT,CASSIGSRQGPDTQYF
TRBV6-5,13,.,.,TRBJ1-1,TGTGCCAGCAGTAGAGGGTCCCACACTGAAGCTTTCTTT,CASSRGSHTEAFF